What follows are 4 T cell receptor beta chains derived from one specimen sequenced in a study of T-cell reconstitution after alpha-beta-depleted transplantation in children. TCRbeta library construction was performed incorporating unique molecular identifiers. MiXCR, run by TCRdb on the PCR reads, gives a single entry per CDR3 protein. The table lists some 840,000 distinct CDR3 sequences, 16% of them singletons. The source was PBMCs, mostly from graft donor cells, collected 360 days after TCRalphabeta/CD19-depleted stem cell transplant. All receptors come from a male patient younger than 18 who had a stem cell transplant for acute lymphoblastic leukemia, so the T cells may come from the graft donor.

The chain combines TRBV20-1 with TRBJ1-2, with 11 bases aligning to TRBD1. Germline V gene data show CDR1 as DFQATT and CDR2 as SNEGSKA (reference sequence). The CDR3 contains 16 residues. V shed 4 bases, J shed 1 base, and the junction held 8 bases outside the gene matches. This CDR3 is CSATGTGGNFNYGYTF. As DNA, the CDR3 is TGCAGTGCTACCGGGACAGGGGGAAATTTTAACTATGGCTACACCTTC.

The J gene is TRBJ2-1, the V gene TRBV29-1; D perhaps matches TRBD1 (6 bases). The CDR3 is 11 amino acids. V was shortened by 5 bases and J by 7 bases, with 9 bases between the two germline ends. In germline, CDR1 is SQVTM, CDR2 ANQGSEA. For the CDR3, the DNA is TGCAGCGTTAGAAGGGGGAATGAGCAGTTCTTC. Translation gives CSVRRGNEQFF.

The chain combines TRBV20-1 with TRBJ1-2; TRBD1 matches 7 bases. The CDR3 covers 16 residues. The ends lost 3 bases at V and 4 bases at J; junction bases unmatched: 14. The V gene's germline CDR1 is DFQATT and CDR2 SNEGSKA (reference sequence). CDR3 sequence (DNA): TGCAGTGCTAGCTTTAGGGGACAGCGCGACCTCTATGGCTACACCTTC. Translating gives CSASFRGQRDLYGYTF.

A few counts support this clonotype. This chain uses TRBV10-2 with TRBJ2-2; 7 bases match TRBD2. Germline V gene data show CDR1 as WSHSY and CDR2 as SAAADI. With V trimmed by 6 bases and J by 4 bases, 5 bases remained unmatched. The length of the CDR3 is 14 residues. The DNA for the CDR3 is TGCGCCAGCAGACGACTAGCTGTCACCGGGGAGCTGTTTTTT. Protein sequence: CASRRLAVTGELFF.